This T cell receptor beta chain was obtained from a study of blood T cell repertoires in COVID-19. All enrollees were about 18 to 100 years old and from about two dozen US areas. Participants had their cohort set by participant-reported clinical history. Recovery among Cohort 3 donors was established by two negative PCRs, clearance, or symptom resolution. This clone came up once. Germline CDR1 and CDR2: MNHEY and SVGAGI. This CDR3 is built from 15 residues. V was trimmed by 6 bases and J by 4 bases, leaving 18 bases between them. Source study methods: Using reference gene primer amplification, nucleated cell counts were estimated. Assay used: immunoSEQ multiplex PCR; TCRdb lists only in-frame clones, some missing. The DNA was the basis for D and trimming; V, J and clone size are from that table. The data contain about 250,000 clones, more than 75% of them singletons.

The chain carries TRBV6-5 and TRBJ1-1; tentative D call: TRBD1 (6 bases). The sequence was collected from a man aged 18-30 years who had recovered from COVID-19. The sequencing input was PBMCs or T cells enriched from blood (not recorded which). The CDR3 spells CASSSYRECGTEAFF. CDR3 nucleotide sequence: TGTGCCAGCAGCTCATACAGGGAATGCGGCACTGAAGCTTTCTTT.